The rows below give T cell receptor beta chains drawn from one sample of a study of STAT5B mutations in CD4+ large granular lymphocyte leukemia. TCRdb's table, derived via immunoSEQ multiplex PCR, lists solely in-frame clones and lacks some. The table has about 40,000 clones, approximately 84% seen once. Sequenced sample: CD4+ T cells from blood buffy coats. Receptors originate from a human donor in good health. The CDR3 runs from the conserved cysteine through the conserved F or W. D genes are given only for firm matches. Size tells how often a clone was seen (once, few, many) or the class of an expanded clone, and some rows leave it out.

abundance	d_gene	j_gene	v_gene	CDR3aa	CDR3nt
.	.	TRBJ2-5	TRBV18	CASSNGIQETQYF	TGTGCCAGCTCAAACGGAATCCAAGAGACCCAGTACTTC
.	.	TRBJ1-4	TRBV6-1	CASSEGLSNEKLFF	TGTGCCAGCAGTGAAGGCTTGAGTAATGAAAAACTGTTTTTT
.	.	TRBJ1-1	TRBV10-3	CAISTAEESEAFF	TGTGCCATCTCGACAGCGGAGGAATCTGAAGCTTTCTTT
.	.	TRBJ2-1	TRBV29-1	CSVRGDNYNEQFF	TGCAGCGTCAGGGGGGACAATTACAATGAGCAGTTCTTC
.	TRBD1	TRBJ2-2	TRBV11-3	CASSLQGWTGDTGELFF	TGTGCCAGCAGCTTACAAGGATGGACAGGAGACACCGGGGAGCTGTTTTTT
few	.	TRBJ1-1	TRBV29-1	CSADSPGRTEAFF	TGCAGCGCCGATAGTCCGGGGAGGACTGAAGCTTTCTTT
.	.	TRBJ2-7	TRBV29-1	CSVGQSYEQYF	TGCAGCGTTGGGCAGTCCTACGAGCAGTACTTC
.	.	TRBJ1-4	TRBV5-1	CASSFGGTTNEKLFF	TGCGCCAGCAGCTTTGGGGGGACAACTAATGAAAAACTGTTTTTT
.	.	TRBJ1-1	TRBV7-9	CASSPAWQMNTEAFF	TGTGCCAGCAGCCCTGCGTGGCAGATGAACACTGAAGCTTTCTTT
.	.	TRBJ2-1	TRBV6-6	CASSYNEYNEQFF	TGTGCCAGCAGTTACAACGAATACAATGAGCAGTTCTTC
.	.	TRBJ2-7	TRBV7-9	CASSLSGNSYEQYF	TGTGCCAGCAGCTTATCAGGAAACTCCTACGAGCAGTACTTC
.	TRBD1	TRBJ1-2	TRBV4-3	CASSHQTGVNYGYTF	TGCGCCAGCAGCCACCAGACAGGGGTTAACTATGGCTACACCTTC
.	.	TRBJ1-5	TRBV19	CASSFQVDNQPQHF	TGTGCCAGTAGTTTTCAGGTAGACAATCAGCCCCAGCATTTT
.	.	TRBJ1-1	TRBV6-5	CASSLTGPGATEAFF	TGTGCCAGCAGTCTCACGGGCCCTGGGGCCACTGAAGCTTTCTTT
.	TRBD2	TRBJ2-4	TRBV7-2	CASSWGGVQNIQYF	TGTGCCAGCAGCTGGGGGGGGGTTCAAAACATTCAGTACTTC
.	TRBD2	TRBJ2-1	TRBV7-3	CASSKGTSGAGEQFF	TGTGCCAGCAGCAAAGGGACTAGCGGGGCTGGTGAGCAGTTCTTC
.	.	TRBJ1-2	TRBV30	CAWSVHKGYTF	TGTGCCTGGAGTGTACATAAGGGCTACACCTTC
.	.	TRBJ1-5	TRBV19	CASTPDNDQPQHF	TGTGCCAGTACCCCGGACAACGATCAGCCCCAGCATTTT
few	TRBD1	TRBJ1-1	TRBV5-1	CASSLAHRGLNTEAFF	TGCGCCAGCAGCTTGGCCCACAGGGGACTGAACACTGAAGCTTTCTTT
once	TRBD2	TRBJ2-7	TRBV6-5	CASSYTWTSGGYEQYF	TGTGCCAGCAGTTACACCTGGACTAGCGGGGGGTACGAGCAGTACTTC
.	.	TRBJ2-1	TRBV11-3	CASSSRGTGNYNEQFF	TGTGCCAGCAGCTCTAGGGGCACAGGTAACTACAATGAGCAGTTCTTC
.	TRBD2	TRBJ2-7	TRBV6-1	CASSAPGLAGPQQYF	TGTGCCAGCAGCGCCCCGGGACTAGCGGGACCACAGCAGTACTTC